Listed below are T cell receptor beta chains from one sample, sequenced in a study of cytomegalovirus exposure and HLA in healthy donors. The assay was immunoSEQ multiplex PCR, and TCRdb's table has in-frame clones only and misses some. The top ten clones hold approximately 1.5% of a sample with 100,000 to 150,000 clones, 88% of them seen once. The sample taken for sequencing was PBMCs. These receptors came from a man aged 25-45 years in good health and CMV-seronegative. Both conserved end residues are part of each CDR3. The D gene is left open where the match is weak. Clone size is given for some rows only: seen once, a few or many times, or a class if the clone is expanded.

j_call v_call clone_size d_call cdr3_nt cdr3_aa
TRBJ1-1 TRBV7-9 - - TGTGCCAGCAGCTTCATCGGCAGGGTCACTGAAGCTTTCTTT CASSFIGRVTEAFF
TRBJ1-4 TRBV29-1 - - TGCAGCGTTCGGAATGAAAAACTGTTTTTT CSVRNEKLFF
TRBJ2-7 TRBV23-1 few - TGCGCCAGCAGTCAATCGGGGCCCCAGCAGTACTTC CASSQSGPQQYF
TRBJ1-4 TRBV6-6 - - TGTGCCAGCAGTTACCCACCGGGGGGTAATGAAAAACTGTTTTTT CASSYPPGGNEKLFF
TRBJ2-1 TRBV6-1 - TRBD1 TGTGCCAGCAGTCGAAGCGGACAGGCCGCCAATGAGCAGTTCTTC CASSRSGQAANEQFF
TRBJ1-2 TRBV7-9 - - TGTGCCAGCAGCCTTCAGGGTCTTGACTATGGCTACACCTTC CASSLQGLDYGYTF
TRBJ1-2 TRBV4-3 once - TGCGCCAGCAGCCAAGATCACAGGGCTAACTATGGCTACACCTTC CASSQDHRANYGYTF
TRBJ2-3 TRBV6-6 - - TGTGCCAGCAGAGTAGCAGATACGCAGTATTTT CASRVADTQYF
TRBJ1-2 TRBV9 - TRBD1 TGTGCCAGCACCGCTTGGGGTCGGGACAGGGAAGATGGCTACACCTTC CASTAWGRDREDGYTF
TRBJ2-4 TRBV5-1 - TRBD1 TGCGCCAGCAGCCTTGGACAGGGGAGAAACATTCAGTACTTC CASSLGQGRNIQYF
TRBJ2-7 TRBV18 - - TGTGCCAGCTCACCGGTGACAGGCGCCTACGAGCAGTACTTC CASSPVTGAYEQYF
TRBJ2-7 TRBV10-3 - TRBD1 TGTGCCATCAGTGGACCGGGACAGGGTGTTGTCGAGCAGTACTTC CAISGPGQGVVEQYF
TRBJ2-2 TRBV6-5 - - TGTGCCAGCAGTTTCGTTCAGGGTGGAGGGGAGCTGTTTTTT CASSFVQGGGELFF
TRBJ1-5 TRBV4-1 - - TGCGCCAGCAGCCAAGATTCACAGGATAGCAATCAGCCCCAGCATTTT CASSQDSQDSNQPQHF
TRBJ2-3 TRBV5-4 - TRBD2 TGTGCCAGCAGCTTGGCTCTGGCTAGCGGAACTAGCACAGATACGCAGTATTTT CASSLALASGTSTDTQYF
TRBJ1-2 TRBV27 - - TGTGCCAGCAGTCTCCGAGGGAACTATGGCTACACCTTC CASSLRGNYGYTF
TRBJ2-7 TRBV4-1 - TRBD2 TGCGCCAGCAGCCACCCACCCACTAGCGGGAGAAGCGAGCAGTACTTC CASSHPPTSGRSEQYF
TRBJ2-7 TRBV7-7 - TRBD2 TGTGCCAGCAGCCGACTAGCGGGAGAAGGAGATGAGCAGTACTTC CASSRLAGEGDEQYF
TRBJ2-6 TRBV7-2 - - TGTGCCAGCAGCGAGGGTTCTGGGGCCAACGTCCTGACTTTC CASSEGSGANVLTF
TRBJ2-7 TRBV5-1 - - TGCGCCAGCAGCTCTATCGGTTCCACCCCCTACGAGCAGTACTTC CASSSIGSTPYEQYF
TRBJ1-1 TRBV9 - TRBD1 TGTGCCAGCAGCGTGACAGGGGCCACTGAAGCTTTCTTT CASSVTGATEAFF
TRBJ2-7 TRBV13 - TRBD2 TGTGCCAGCAGCGCGCCGGGACTAGGTTTCTCTTCCTACGAGCAGTACTTC CASSAPGLGFSSYEQYF
TRBJ2-3 TRBV7-7 - TRBD1 TGTGCCAGCAGCCACGGGACAGGGATTGGGTCAGATACGCAGTATTTT CASSHGTGIGSDTQYF
TRBJ2-7 TRBV1 - - TGCACCAGCAGCCAAGATAGGGACAGGGGGCACGAGCAGTACTTC CTSSQDRDRGHEQYF
TRBJ1-5 TRBV6-1 - TRBD1 TGTGCCAGTGGGACAGGGGTCGAAAGCAATCAGCCCCAGCATTTT CASGTGVESNQPQHF
TRBJ2-1 TRBV6-4 once TRBD1 TGTGCCAGCAGTGTGGGGACAGGGGGAAACGATGAGCAGTTCTTC CASSVGTGGNDEQFF
TRBJ2-7 TRBV6-5 - - TGTGCCAGCAGTTACGAGGTTCATTACGAGCAGTACTTC CASSYEVHYEQYF
TRBJ2-5 TRBV7-5 - - TGTGTCAGAAGCTGGGCCACACAAGAGACCCAGTACTTC CVRSWATQETQYF
TRBJ2-7 TRBV5-6 - TRBD2 TGTGCCAGCAGCTTAGGAGCGGGGGCCTCCTACGAGCAGTACTTC CASSLGAGASYEQYF
TRBJ2-5 TRBV19 - TRBD1 TGTGCCAGTAGAACCCAGGGGGCAGGGCAAGAGACCCAGTACTTC CASRTQGAGQETQYF
TRBJ1-4 TRBV14 - - TGTGCCAGCCAACGGGGGGATGAAAAACTGTTTTTT CASQRGDEKLFF
TRBJ2-2 TRBV2 once - TGTGCCAGCATTAAAACAGGGAACACCGGGGAGCTGTTTTTT CASIKTGNTGELFF
TRBJ2-2 TRBV11-2 - - TGTGCCAGCAGTTCGGGGGTTGCGGGCACCGGGGAGCTGTTTTTT CASSSGVAGTGELFF
TRBJ2-7 TRBV18 - TRBD2 TGTGCCAGCTCACCAAGAGGGACTAGCGGGAGCTACGAGCAGTACTTC CASSPRGTSGSYEQYF
TRBJ1-6 TRBV6-5 few - TGTGCCAGCAACTCAGGGTCAAGTTCACCCCTCCACTTT CASNSGSSSPLHF
TRBJ2-7 TRBV5-4 - - TGTGCCAGCAGCGCGCCCCTTGGCGGGTTGGGCTCCTACGAGCAGTACTTC CASSAPLGGLGSYEQYF
TRBJ2-3 TRBV4-3 once - TGCGCCAGCAGCCATACTAGTTCAGATACGCAGTATTTT CASSHTSSDTQYF
TRBJ2-1 TRBV27 - - TGTGCCAGCAGTTTTCGGACTACTGAGCAGTTCTTC CASSFRTTEQFF
TRBJ2-2 TRBV5-1 - - TGCGCCAGCAGCGGGCGTACCGGGGAGCTGTTTTTT CASSGRTGELFF
TRBJ2-1 TRBV5-1 - - TGCGCCAGCAGCTCTCAGGGCATATACAATGAGCAGTTCTTC CASSSQGIYNEQFF
TRBJ2-7 TRBV11-2 - TRBD1 TGTGCCAGCAGCTCACTAGGGACAGGGGGATTAAAGTACTTC CASSSLGTGGLKYF
TRBJ2-7 TRBV7-9 - - TGTGCCAGCAGCCCACCATTAACTAAACCTTACGAGCAGTACTTC CASSPPLTKPYEQYF
TRBJ1-1 TRBV19 once TRBD1 TGTGCCAGTAGTATTTCTACAGGGGCGACTGAAGCTTTCTTT CASSISTGATEAFF
TRBJ1-4 TRBV5-6 - - TGTGCCAGCAGCCCGAGTGTGACTAATGAAAAACTGTTTTTT CASSPSVTNEKLFF
TRBJ2-1 TRBV5-1 - TRBD2 TGCGCCAGCAGCCCGAGCGGGAGGGCTAACAATGAGCAGTTCTTC CASSPSGRANNEQFF
TRBJ2-7 TRBV14 - - TGTGCCAGCAGCCAAGTCGGGGGTTCCTACGAGCAGTACTTC CASSQVGGSYEQYF
TRBJ2-5 TRBV11-2 - TRBD2 TGTGCCAGCAGCTTTGCGGGAGAGGTAGAGGAAGAGACCCAGTACTTC CASSFAGEVEEETQYF
TRBJ2-3 TRBV5-8 - TRBD2 TGTGCCAGCAGCGGACTAGCGGGAATCATAGATACGCAGTATTTT CASSGLAGIIDTQYF
TRBJ1-1 TRBV13 - - TGTGCCAGCAGCTGGCAGGACACTGAAGCTTTCTTT CASSWQDTEAFF
TRBJ2-5 TRBV12-5 - - TGTGCTAGTGGTTTCTCCGCGGGAGAGACCCAGTACTTC CASGFSAGETQYF
TRBJ2-7 TRBV9 once - TGTGCCAGCAGCTTCGGTTCCGAGCAGTACTTC CASSFGSEQYF
TRBJ1-1 TRBV6-5 few - TGTGCCAGCAGTTCAGGCTTTCGAACGAACACTGAAGCTTTCTTT CASSSGFRTNTEAFF
TRBJ2-6 TRBV4-3 - TRBD1 TGCGCCAGCAGCCAAGGGACAGGGGTCGGGGCCAACGTCCTGACTTTC CASSQGTGVGANVLTF
TRBJ1-2 TRBV7-2 - - TGTGCCAGCAGGCCTCCCGGGACTGCCCTATTTGGCTACACCTTC CASRPPGTALFGYTF
TRBJ2-7 TRBV18 - TRBD2 TGTGCCAGCTCACCACCGGGACTAGCGGGAGTAGGCGAGCAGTACTTC CASSPPGLAGVGEQYF
TRBJ2-5 TRBV12-5 - - TGTGCTAGTGGTTTGGCGGGACTCCAGCGATCCCGGAATTGGGAGACCCAGTACTTC CASGLAGLQRSRNWETQYF
TRBJ2-7 TRBV7-9 - - TGTGCCAGCAGCACAGGGACCCAGTTTTCCTACGAGCAGTACTTC CASSTGTQFSYEQYF
TRBJ1-4 TRBV30 - TRBD1 TGTGCCTGGAGTGGACAGGGAGGAGAAAAACTGTTTTTT CAWSGQGGEKLFF
TRBJ2-5 TRBV18 - TRBD1 TGTGCCAGCTCACCTACTGGGACAGGCAAACGGGAGACCCAGTACTTC CASSPTGTGKRETQYF
TRBJ2-7 TRBV15 - - TGTGCCACCAGCAGAGATAATAAGGAGATCTACGAGCAGTACTTC CATSRDNKEIYEQYF